The 19 T cell receptor beta chains below were found in one sample sequenced in a study of vaccination and CD4 T cells after COVID-19. These receptors' targets are unknown. Sequencing of the DNA from cultured CD4+ T cells was carried out with the Oncomine TCR Beta short-read assay. Each CDR3 protein is one row after TCRdb ran MiXCR on the PCR reads. The sample has roughly 21,000 distinct CDR3 sequences, about 62% seen once; the top ten hold under 25%. Treatment here: approximately nine-day PBMC culture with coronavirus spike peptide pools or control peptides (ViraFEST assay). The sequencing here drew on CD4+ T cells from blood, cultured in vitro, taken before SARS-CoV-2 vaccination. These receptors all stem from a human donor who received a COVID-19 vaccine.

V usage is TRBV20-1 and J usage is TRBJ2-3; TRBD2 agrees at 13 bases. After removal of 6 bases from V and 4 bases from J, the junction contained 13 bases not matched to a gene. CDR1 is DFQATT and CDR2 is SNEGSKA in the germline V gene (reference sequence). The CDR3 loop spans 17 amino acids. CDR3 amino acids: CSAERVRTSGGADTQYF. The CDR3 nucleotides are TGCAGTGCGGAGAGGGTTCGGACTAGCGGGGGAGCAGATACGCAGTATTTT.

This clonotype was counted only a few times. This chain uses TRBV6-1 with TRBJ1-5; 9 nucleotides match TRBD1. Trimming took 3 bases from V and 7 from J; bases not matched to a gene: 4. The germline V gene has CDR1 MNHNS and CDR2 SASEGT. The CDR3 is made up of 14 amino acids. The CDR3 protein is CASSDGTGWQPQHF. The CDR3 DNA follows: TGTGCCAGCAGTGACGGGACAGGGTGGCAGCCCCAGCATTTT.

This clonotype was detected a few times. This chain connects TRBV24-1 to TRBJ2-3; the match to TRBD2 covers 9 bases. The V gene's germline CDR1 is KGHDR and CDR2 SFDVKD. This CDR3 is 16 amino acids long. The V gene end was trimmed by 4 bases and the J gene end by 6 bases; junction bases not matched to a gene: 10. The CDR3 region has the DNA TGTGCCACCAGTGACCAAATAGCGGGGGCGGGGGATACGCAGTATTTT. Protein: CATSDQIAGAGDTQYF.

A few counts support this clonotype. V usage is TRBV19 and J usage is TRBJ2-3, with D possibly being TRBD1 or TRBD2 (5 bases each). CDR3 length equals 16 residues. Trimming took 4 bases from V and 5 from J, leaving 19 bases between them. From germline, CDR1 is LNHDA and CDR2 SQIVND (reference sequence). The CDR3 region is CASSTGTNKVGDTQYF. The CDR3 region has the DNA TGTGCCAGTAGTACCGGGACCAACAAGGTAGGAGATACGCAGTATTTT.

The V and J genes are TRBV6-5 and TRBJ1-5; D is unresolved. The CDR3 is 15 residues long. The V gene lost 0 bases and the J gene lost 2 bases, with 8 bases spanning the gap. Per germline, CDR1 MNHEY and CDR2 SVGAGI. The chain's CDR3 is CASSYSPGGNQPQHF. The DNA of the CDR3 is TGTGCCAGCAGTTACTCACCCGGGGGCAATCAGCCCCAGCATTTT.

The chain uses TRBV12-3 or TRBV12-4 and TRBJ1-1; D remains unclear. V lost 6 bases and J lost 1, with 15 bases in between. The CDR3 length is 15 residues. As DNA, the CDR3 is TGTGCCAGCAGGGAACAAGGACTCTCGAACACTGAAGCTTTCTTT. Protein sequence: CASREQGLSNTEAFF.

The V and J genes are TRBV6-1 and TRBJ2-1; D remains unclear. Trimming stripped 8 bases from V and 3 bases from J, with 17 bases between. CDR1 is MNHNS and CDR2 is SASEGT in the germline V gene. The CDR3 loop spans 15 amino acids. The CDR3 loop reads CASQAQVSGYNEQFF. Here the CDR3 DNA reads TGTGCCAGCCAAGCGCAGGTTTCGGGCTACAATGAGCAGTTCTTC.

The CDR3 protein is CAIRSIEAHKETQYF. The CDR3, as DNA: TGTGCCATCCGGAGCATTGAGGCGCATAAAGAGACCCAGTACTTC. The chain recombines TRBV6-2 or TRBV6-3 with TRBJ2-5; D gene ambiguous. The V end lost 10 bases, the J end lost 3 bases, and 21 bases lay between the germline ends. Germline assignment: CDR1 MNHEY and CDR2 SVGEGT. This CDR3 comprises 15 residues.

V usage is TRBV19 and J usage is TRBJ2-3, with TRBD2 as a possible D gene (5 bases). CDR3 length: 14 amino acids. Germline values: CDR1 LNHDA, CDR2 SQIVND (reference sequence). V lost 7 bases to trimming and J lost 1 base, with 12 bases between them. Here the CDR3 reads CASTPPGGTDTQYF. In DNA, the CDR3 is TGTGCCAGTACCCCTCCCGGGGGCACAGATACGCAGTATTTT.

The chain is built from TRBV20-1 and TRBJ1-6; 7 bases map to TRBD1. J gave up 8 bases and V 3 bases, and 13 bases lay outside the gene matches. This CDR3 comprises 16 residues. Germline V lookup: CDR1 DFQATT, CDR2 SNEGSKA (reference sequence). The CDR3: CSARRMGQNAYSPLHF. DNA of the CDR3: TGCAGTGCTAGGAGAATGGGACAGAACGCTTATTCACCCCTCCACTTT.

This chain uses TRBV10-3 with TRBJ2-3; D could derive from TRBD1 or TRBD2 (5 bases each). V was cut by 2 bases and J by 6 bases, with 15 bases left in between. CDR3 length equals 15 residues. Germline lookup yields CDR1 ENHRY and CDR2 SYGVKD. CDR3 sequence: CAISEPGSIGDTQYF. CDR3 nucleotide sequence: TGTGCCATCAGTGAGCCAGGGAGTATTGGGGATACGCAGTATTTT.

The V and J genes are TRBV11-3 and TRBJ1-1, with D possibly matching TRBD1 (5 bases). The germline V gene encodes CDR1 SGHNT and CDR2 YENEEA. The V end lost 3 bases, the J end lost 2 bases, and 10 bases lay between the germline ends. The CDR3 is 14 residues long. The CDR3 nucleotides are TGTGCCAGCAGCTTCGGCAGGGTTAACACTGAAGCTTTCTTT. Encoded protein: CASSFGRVNTEAFF.

J is TRBJ1-1 and V is TRBV20-1; D perhaps matches TRBD1 (5 bases). With 1 base removed from V and 11 bases from J, the gap between germline ends came to 14 bases. The CDR3 sequence is 12 residues long. Germline V lookup: CDR1 DFQATT, CDR2 SNEGSKA (reference sequence). The CDR3 nucleotides read TGCAGTGCTAGAGGTGGGGCAGTAGACGCTTTCTTT. It is translated as CSARGGAVDAFF.

The rearrangement uses TRBV7-9 and TRBJ2-1; no definite D call. V lost 1 base to trimming and J lost 4 bases, with 11 bases between them. Per germline, CDR1 SEHNR and CDR2 FQNEAQ (reference sequence). CDR3 length: 15 amino acids. The CDR3 nucleotides read TGTGCCAGCAGCTTAGAGGGAAAGAGATACAATGAGCAGTTCTTC. Protein sequence: CASSLEGKRYNEQFF.

This clonotype was recorded a few times. The chain couples TRBV10-1 to TRBJ2-3; 10 bases are a match to TRBD2. V was clipped by 1 base and J by 6 bases; unmatched bases: 7. This CDR3 contains 16 residues. In germline, CDR1 is WNHNN, CDR2 SYGVQD (reference sequence). The CDR3 DNA is TGCGCCAGCAGTGAGTTACCTAGCGGGGGATTGGATACGCAGTATTTT. Protein: CASSELPSGGLDTQYF.

The genes are TRBV7-2 and TRBJ1-1; the D gene is possibly TRBD1 (6 bases). Germline loops: CDR1 SGHTA, CDR2 FQGNSA. Between the trimmed V and J ends, which lost 0 bases and 5 bases, there was a span of 7 bases. CDR3 length: 13 residues. In nucleotides, the CDR3 is TGTGCCAGCAGCTTAGCTAGGGGGACTGAAGCTTTCTTT. It codes for CASSLARGTEAFF.

This chain joins TRBV29-1 and TRBJ1-1; weak D call: TRBD1 (5 bases). This CDR3 region has 11 residues. The V end was cut by 7 bases, the J end by 5 bases, with 11 bases between. The germline CDR1 and CDR2 sequences are SQVTM and ANQGSEA. CDR3 coding DNA: TGCAGCGCCCACAGGATAACTGAAGCTTTCTTT. Translation gives CSAHRITEAFF.

J is TRBJ1-3 and V is TRBV12-3 or TRBV12-4; 8 nucleotides line up with TRBD1. Germline trimming cut 3 bases from V and 0 bases from J; bases unmatched to any gene: 1. The CDR3 runs 15 residues. Here the CDR3 reads CASSFGTGSGNTIYF. CDR3 DNA sequence: TGTGCCAGCAGTTTTGGGACAGGCTCTGGAAACACCATATATTTT.

This clonotype was counted a single time. The V call is TRBV20-1, the J call TRBJ2-1; possibly TRBD1 for D (5 bases). The CDR3 covers 14 residues. CDR1 and CDR2 from the germline V gene are DFQATT and SNEGSKA (reference sequence). Trimming removed 0 bases at V and 3 bases at J, with 9 bases between. The CDR3 bases are TGCAGTGCTAGAGATCCAGGGTTCTACAATGAGCAGTTCTTC. Its translation is CSARDPGFYNEQFF.